Below are 6 T cell receptor beta chains sequenced from a single sample in a study of blood T cell repertoires in COVID-19. Assay: immunoSEQ multiplex PCR; the TCRdb copy retains only in-frame clones and omits some. The sample has about half a million clones; approximately 85% are singletons. Source material: peripheral blood. Receptors were obtained from a human donor in a cohort sampled during active COVID-19.

The chain combines TRBV6-5 with TRBJ2-7; 8 nucleotides match TRBD1. CDR1 is MNHEY and CDR2 is SVGAGI in the germline V gene. The CDR3 extends over 14 amino acids. The V gene end was trimmed by 5 bases and the J gene end by 0 bases; junction bases not matched to a gene: 3. CDR3: CASSPDRGSYEQYF. CDR3 DNA: TGTGCCAGCAGTCCCGACAGGGGCTCCTACGAGCAGTACTTC.

This clone was observed a single time. The V call is TRBV7-2, the J call TRBJ2-3; D gene ambiguous. The CDR3 sequence is 15 residues long. The germline V gene encodes CDR1 SGHTA and CDR2 FQGNSA. V was pared by 1 base and J by 0 bases, with 8 bases between. CDR3 DNA sequence: TGTGCCAGCAGCTTAGTGCCCACTAGCACAGATACGCAGTATTTT. Translating gives CASSLVPTSTDTQYF. The full variable domain, with the rest looked up from reference TRBV7-2 and TRBJ2-3, is GAGVSQSPSNKVTEKGKDVELRCDPISGHTALYWYRQSLGQGLEFLIYFQGNSAPDKSGLPSDRFSAERTGGSVSTLTIQRTQQEDSAVYLCASSLVPTSTDTQYFGPGTRLTVL.

The chain links TRBV5-4 to TRBJ2-6; no clear D. Trimming cost V 4 bases and J 4 bases, with 21 bases left between them. Germline assignment: CDR1 SGHNT and CDR2 YYREEE (reference sequence). The CDR3 loop spans 18 amino acids. CDR3 loop: CASSPPNGHLAGANVLTF. CDR3 sequence (DNA): TGTGCCAGCAGCCCACCAAATGGGCATTTGGCCGGGGCCAACGTCCTGACTTTC.

The chain has TRBV6-2 or TRBV6-3 and TRBJ2-7; 8 bases are shared with TRBD1. Germline V gives CDR1 MNHEY, CDR2 SVGEGT. The CDR3 consists of 14 residues. The V and J ends lost 2 bases and 5 bases, in that order; junction bases with no gene match: 5. CDR3 sequence: CASSYPDRVHEQYF. CDR3 nucleotides: TGTGCCAGCAGTTACCCGGACAGGGTCCACGAGCAGTACTTC.

V and J are TRBV7-9 and TRBJ1-1; no definite D call. CDR1 is SEHNR, CDR2 FQNEAQ, per germline (reference sequence). V gave up 2 bases and J gave up 2 bases, with 6 bases separating them. The CDR3 runs to 13 residues. This chain's CDR3 is CASSLSVNTEAFF. The CDR3 DNA sequence: TGTGCCAGCAGCTTATCGGTCAACACTGAAGCTTTCTTT. Complete variable domain (other parts from reference TRBV7-9 and TRBJ1-1): DTGVSQNPRHKITKRGQNVTFRCDPISEHNRLYWYRQTLGQGPEFLTYFQNEAQLEKSRLLSDRFSAERPKGSFSTLEIQRTEQGDSAMYLCASSLSVNTEAFFGQGTRLTVV.

V gene TRBV5-1 combines with J gene TRBJ2-1; the D is unclear. The ends were cut back, 0 bases at V and 8 bases at J, with 18 bases in the middle. Germline V lookup: CDR1 SGHRS, CDR2 YFSETQ. This CDR3 spans 16 amino acids. The CDR3 bases are TGCGCCAGCAGCTTGGGCGGTTGGGTTAAGTTCGATGAGCAGTTCTTC. It translates to CASSLGGWVKFDEQFF.